The T cell receptor beta chain described here comes from a study of CD8+CD57+ T cells in acquired aplastic anemia. Study-wide results and caveats: There were approximately 27 CD8+ CDR3 sequences that occurred in both patients and controls.

A remark on this clonotype: The antigen is not known.

The germline V gene has CDR1 SGDLS and CDR2 YYNGEE. V lost 0 bases and J 5 bases, leaving 5 bases between the germline ends. CDR3 length: 13 amino acids. CD8+CD57+ cell expansion had been shown by flow cytometry in patients chosen for sequencing. At the time of blood sampling, patients had not yet received any therapy. TCR beta VDJ and CDR3 profiles were obtained from a genomic DNA template. TCRdb itself ran the reads through MiXCR, one entry per CDR3 protein. This sample has roughly 280,000 distinct CDR3 sequences, with 45% to 65% found just once. This sequence joins TRBV9 and TRBJ2-2; possibly TRBD1 for D (5 bases). The clonotype originates from a human donor with aplastic anemia. Material: sorted CD4+, CD8+, or CD8+CD57+ T cells (not recorded which) from PBMCs. The CDR3, as DNA: TGTGCCAGCAGCGTAGAGGGGACCGGGGAGCTGTTTTTT. It encodes CASSVEGTGELFF.